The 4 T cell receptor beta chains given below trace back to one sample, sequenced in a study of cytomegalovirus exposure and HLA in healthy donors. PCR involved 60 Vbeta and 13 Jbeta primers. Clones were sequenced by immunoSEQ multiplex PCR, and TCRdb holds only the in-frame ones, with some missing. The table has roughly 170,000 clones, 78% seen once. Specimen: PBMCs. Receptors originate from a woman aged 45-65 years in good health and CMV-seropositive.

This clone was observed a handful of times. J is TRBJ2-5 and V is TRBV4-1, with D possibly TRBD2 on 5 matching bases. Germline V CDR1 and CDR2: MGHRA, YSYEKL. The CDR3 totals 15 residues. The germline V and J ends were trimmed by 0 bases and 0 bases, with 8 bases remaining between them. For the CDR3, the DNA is TGCGCCAGCAGCCAAGAGGAGGTCTACCAAGAGACCCAGTACTTC. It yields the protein CASSQEEVYQETQYF.

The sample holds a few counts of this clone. CDR3 region: CASSLRGGGVNEQFF. Written as DNA, the CDR3 is TGTGCCAGCAGTCTGCGGGGGGGCGGTGTAAATGAGCAGTTCTTC. This sequence joins TRBV6-4 and TRBJ2-1; TRBD2 matches 9 bases. The CDR3 spans 15 residues. The V gene end was trimmed by 5 bases and the J gene end by 7 bases; junction bases not matched to a gene: 9. CDR1 and CDR2 (germline): MRHNA, SNTAGT.

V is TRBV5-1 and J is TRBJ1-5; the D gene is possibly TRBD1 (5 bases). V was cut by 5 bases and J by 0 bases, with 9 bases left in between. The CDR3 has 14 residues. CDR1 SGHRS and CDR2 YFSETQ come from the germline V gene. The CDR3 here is CASSYGGSNQPQHF. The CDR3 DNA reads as TGCGCCAGCAGTTACGGGGGTAGCAATCAGCCCCAGCATTTT.

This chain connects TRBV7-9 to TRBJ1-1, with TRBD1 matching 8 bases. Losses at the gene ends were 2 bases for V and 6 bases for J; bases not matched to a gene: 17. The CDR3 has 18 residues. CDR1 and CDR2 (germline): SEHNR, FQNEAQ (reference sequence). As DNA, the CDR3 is TGTGCCAGCAGCTTAACCCCGACAGGGGTCCTGGATCGAGCTGAAGCTTTCTTT. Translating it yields CASSLTPTGVLDRAEAFF.